This TCR beta chain originates from a study of cytomegalovirus exposure and HLA in healthy donors. Amplification used 60 Vbeta primers and 13 Jbeta primers. The protocol was immunoSEQ multiplex PCR, while the TCRdb copy is restricted to in-frame clones and leaves out a portion. This sample's table has 68,000 or so clones. On this clone: Its cognate antigen is unknown.

General study points: Cytomegalovirus status was reportedly diagnosed by the classifier with high sensitivity and specificity. TCR beta V segments were, for the most part, productive about 87% or about 30% of the time in an earlier analysis. One later analysis reportedly identified an Asian-associated ancestry cluster that showed fewer N-insertions than the roughly 600-donor mean.

The TCR was taken from a female donor in good health and CMV-seropositive. The sample consisted of PBMCs.

The CDR3 region has the DNA TGCGCCAGCAGCCAAGCCGGGACAGCGAACTACGAGCAGTACTTC. It specifies CASSQAGTANYEQYF. The chain recombines TRBV4-3 with TRBJ2-7; 7 nucleotides agree with TRBD1. This CDR3 region has 15 residues. From germline, CDR1 is LGHNA and CDR2 YSLEER. With 1 base clipped from V and 3 bases from J, the junction kept 6 bases outside the gene matches.